This entry lists 29 T cell receptor beta chains sequenced from one sample in a study of molecular identifiers for immune sequencing clone quantification. Via MiXCR, TCRdb re-called the PCR reads, giving one row per CDR3 protein. The sample has about 510,000 distinct CDR3 sequences; 20% to 25% are singletons. What was sequenced was naive CD8+ T cells from blood, with Jurkat cell RNA spiked in. Subset of the sample: FACS-sorted CD8+CD4-CCR7+CD45RA+ naive T cells. The receptors were gathered from a human donor in good health. Some libraries in this study had Jurkat cell RNA spiked in.

This chain connects TRBV5-1 to TRBJ2-5; 11 nucleotides line up with TRBD2. There are 17 residues in the CDR3. Per the germline V gene, CDR1 is SGHRS and CDR2 is YFSETQ. J lost 4 bases, V lost 0 bases, and 8 bases had no gene match. CDR3 coding DNA: TGCGCCAGCAGCTTGGCGGGCACTAGCGGGGGATTAGAGACCCAGTACTTC. This sequence encodes CASSLAGTSGGLETQYF.

The chain employs TRBV7-9 and TRBJ2-7; the D gene is possibly TRBD2 (6 bases). Germline CDR1 reads SEHNR; CDR2 reads FQNEAQ (reference sequence). This CDR3 has 16 residues. V lost 3 bases, J lost 7 bases, and 22 bases lay in between. This chain's CDR3 is CASSFPTRDSHFEQYF. The CDR3 bases are TGTGCCAGCAGCTTCCCTACCCGGGACTCCCATTTTGAGCAGTACTTC.

V gene TRBV5-1 combines with J gene TRBJ1-4, with D perhaps matching TRBD1 (5 bases). The V gene's germline CDR1 is SGHRS and CDR2 YFSETQ. The CDR3 spans 14 residues. Trimming stripped 2 bases from V and 4 bases from J, with 9 bases between. Here the CDR3 reads CASSFDSFNEKLFF. In nucleotides, the CDR3 is TGCGCCAGCAGCTTCGACAGCTTTAATGAAAAACTGTTTTTT.

This clonotype was seen a few times. The gene calls are TRBV6-1 and TRBJ1-5; 7 positions agree with TRBD1. This CDR3 is 14 amino acids long. Germline values: CDR1 MNHNS, CDR2 SASEGT. Trimming removed 6 bases from V and 5 bases from J; junction bases left unmatched: 7. In DNA form, the CDR3 reads TGTGCCAGCAGCCCGGGACAGCCTTATCAGCCCCAGCATTTT. This gives the protein CASSPGQPYQPQHF.

CDR3 nucleotide sequence: TGCGCCAGCAGCCAAGACTGGGGGACTAGCGTCTACGAGCAGTACTTC. Translated, it gives CASSQDWGTSVYEQYF. The chain joins TRBV4-3 to TRBJ2-7; 10 bases line up with TRBD2. This CDR3 has 16 residues. Trimming took 0 bases from V and 3 from J; bases not matched to a gene: 5. Per germline, CDR1 LGHNA and CDR2 YSLEER.

This clonotype was found many times. V usage is TRBV7-9 and J usage is TRBJ1-5, with D possibly being TRBD1 (5 bases). CDR3 length equals 13 residues. The V end lost 4 bases, the J end lost 8 bases, and 12 bases lay between the germline ends. CDR1 SEHNR and CDR2 FQNEAQ come from the germline V gene (reference sequence). As DNA, the CDR3 is TGTGCCAGCAGCTCCATGGGGACCGAGCCCCAGCATTTT. This codes for CASSSMGTEPQHF.

The chain uses TRBV27 and TRBJ2-7; 9 nucleotides match TRBD1. J lost 3 bases, V lost 6 bases, and 9 bases had no gene match. This CDR3 spans 15 amino acids. CDR1 is MNHEY and CDR2 is SMNVEV in the germline V gene (reference sequence). The CDR3 here is CASSVTGGLSYEQYF. In DNA, the CDR3 is TGTGCCAGCAGCGTAACAGGGGGCCTAAGCTACGAGCAGTACTTC.

The rearrangement links TRBV5-6 to TRBJ1-1; D gene uncertain. CDR3 length: 16 residues. Germline V gene sequence: CDR1 SGHDT, CDR2 YYEEEE. The ends were cut back, 1 base at V and 5 bases at J, with 18 bases in the middle. CDR3 amino acids: CASSLRSPGRSTEAFF. For the CDR3, the DNA is TGTGCCAGCAGCTTGCGGTCCCCAGGAAGGAGTACTGAAGCTTTCTTT.

Concerning this clonotype itself: Since a much larger clone is just one base distant, this may be a read error. The V call is TRBV20-1, the J call TRBJ2-7; D may be TRBD1 (6 bases). The CDR3 consists of 15 residues. The germline V gene has CDR1 DFQATT and CDR2 SNEGSKA (reference sequence). Trimming pared 3 bases from V and 2 bases from J, leaving 17 bases between. CDR3 residues: CSARGWTVLPYEQYF. The CDR3 DNA follows: TGCAGTGCTAGGGGATGGACAGTCCTACCCTACGAGCAGTACTTC.

The table lists this clonotype with many counts. The V gene is TRBV7-9, the J gene TRBJ1-1, with D perhaps matching TRBD1 (5 bases). V shed 4 bases and J shed 1 base, with 16 bases lying between them. The CDR3 is 16 residues long. Germline V lookup: CDR1 SEHNR, CDR2 FQNEAQ (reference sequence). The CDR3 reads CASSSSEGTRNTEAFF. DNA for the CDR3: TGTGCCAGCAGCTCTAGTGAGGGGACCCGGAACACTGAAGCTTTCTTT.

The chain joins TRBV6-5 to TRBJ2-3, with D unresolved. Germline CDR1 is MNHEY and CDR2 is SVGAGI. V was clipped by 2 bases and J by 4 bases, with 4 bases between them. The CDR3 is 12 residues long. The CDR3 reads CASSYMSDTQYF. DNA for the CDR3: TGTGCCAGCAGTTACATGTCAGATACGCAGTATTTT.

The V and J genes are TRBV19 and TRBJ2-3; D perhaps matches TRBD1 (6 bases). Germline lookup yields CDR1 LNHDA and CDR2 SQIVND (reference sequence). V lost 5 bases and J 6 bases, leaving 18 bases between the germline ends. The CDR3 totals 15 residues. CDR3 sequence (DNA): TGTGCCAGTAGTTTAACCCCTCGCAGGGGCGATACGCAGTATTTT. Translation: CASSLTPRRGDTQYF.

The chain couples TRBV9 to TRBJ2-5, with 11 bases fitting TRBD2. This CDR3 region has 16 residues. Germline CDR1 reads SGDLS; CDR2 reads YYNGEE. The ends lost 4 bases at V and 5 bases at J; junction bases unmatched: 10. In DNA form, the CDR3 reads TGTGCCAGCAGCCAACCGACTAGCGGGATTGGGGAGACCCAGTACTTC. It translates to CASSQPTSGIGETQYF.

This clonotype was seen ten or more times. The CDR3 DNA is TGCTGGGCCAGTAACACAGATACGCAGTATTTT. Translation gives CWASNTDTQYF. J is TRBJ2-3 and V is TRBV29-1; D remains unclear. The CDR3 has 11 residues. Germline CDR1 SQVTM, CDR2 ANQGSEA.

This chain joins TRBV7-2 and TRBJ2-1, with 8 bases lining up with TRBD2. The CDR3 is 19 amino acids. The V segment lost 1 base and the J segment 7 bases; nucleotides outside the gene matches: 18. Germline V gene data show CDR1 as SGHTA and CDR2 as FQGNSA. CDR3 residues: CASSLGVWNSGNAKNEQFF. CDR3 coding DNA: TGTGCCAGCAGCTTAGGGGTTTGGAATAGCGGGAATGCCAAAAATGAGCAGTTCTTC. Based on the CDR3 plus reference TRBV7-2 and TRBJ2-1, the full variable domain is GAGVSQSPSNKVTEKGKDVELRCDPISGHTALYWYRQSLGQGLEFLIYFQGNSAPDKSGLPSDRFSAERTGGSVSTLTIQRTQQEDSAVYLCASSLGVWNSGNAKNEQFFGPGTRLTVL.

This clonotype showed up many times. The chain uses TRBV30 and TRBJ2-7; D may be TRBD1 (6 bases). This CDR3 spans 14 amino acids. V dropped 2 bases and J dropped 5 bases, with 16 bases sitting between them. Germline CDR1 and CDR2: GTSNPN and SVGIG (reference sequence). The CDR3 loop reads CAWSQTGPTDEQYF. The CDR3 DNA reads as TGTGCCTGGAGTCAGACAGGTCCTACGGACGAGCAGTACTTC. Looking up the rest from reference TRBV30 and TRBJ2-7 gives the full variable domain: SQTIHQWPATLVQPVGSPLSLECTVEGTSNPNLYWYRQAAGRGLQLLFYSVGIGQISSEVPQNLSASRPQDRQFILSSKKLLLSDSGFYLCAWSQTGPTDEQYFGPGTRLTVT.

V usage is TRBV27 and J usage is TRBJ2-7, with D perhaps given as TRBD1 or TRBD2 (6 bases each). The ends were cut back, 8 bases at V and 9 bases at J, with 29 bases in the middle. Germline loops: CDR1 MNHEY, CDR2 SMNVEV (reference sequence). The CDR3 sequence is 16 residues long. The CDR3 reads CASGERVGGALSVQYF. In DNA, the CDR3 is TGTGCCAGCGGTGAAAGGGTGGGGGGCGCGCTATCAGTGCAGTACTTC.

This clonotype was picked up one time. The chain combines TRBV7-6 with TRBJ2-5; tentatively, D is TRBD1 or TRBD2 (5 bases each). V lost 5 bases, J lost 4 bases, and 17 bases lay in between. Germline CDR1 is SGHVS and CDR2 is FNYEAQ. The CDR3 sequence is 15 residues long. CDR3 amino acids: CASSPPGDVGETQYF. CDR3 sequence (DNA): TGTGCCAGCAGCCCCCCCGGGGACGTCGGAGAGACCCAGTACTTC.

The rearrangement joins TRBV9 to TRBJ2-2, with D tentatively TRBD1 (5 bases). There are 13 residues in the CDR3. Germline CDR1 and CDR2: SGDLS and YYNGEE. Trimming stripped 4 bases from V and 5 bases from J, with 9 bases between. CDR3 DNA: TGTGCCAGCAGCAAGGGGTATACCGGGGAGCTGTTTTTT. Translation gives CASSKGYTGELFF.

The chain has TRBV6-5 and TRBJ2-1; 7 nucleotides agree with TRBD2. After removal of 0 bases from V and 10 bases from J, the junction contained 30 bases not matched to a gene. The CDR3 spans 22 residues. Germline values: CDR1 MNHEY, CDR2 SVGAGI. The CDR3 protein is CASSYSILPQVGGRDGIEEQFF. In nucleotides, the CDR3 is TGTGCCAGCAGTTACTCGATCCTGCCCCAAGTGGGTGGGAGGGACGGTATTGAGGAGCAGTTCTTC.

This chain joins TRBV7-9 and TRBJ1-5; D is possibly TRBD1 (5 bases). CDR1 is SEHNR, CDR2 FQNEAQ, per germline (reference sequence). V was cut by 1 base and J by 6 bases, with 13 bases left in between. CDR3 length: 15 residues. The DNA of the CDR3 is TGTGCCAGCAGCTTAGATGGGGGGTCTGGTCAGCCCCAGCATTTT. This codes for CASSLDGGSGQPQHF.

V and J are TRBV5-6 and TRBJ2-7; D is unresolved. In germline, CDR1 is SGHDT, CDR2 YYEEEE. The CDR3 length is 20 residues. V lost 0 bases and J 2 bases, leaving 27 bases between the germline ends. CDR3 residues: CASSLDRGLLADGQAYEQYF. The CDR3, as DNA: TGTGCCAGCAGCTTGGACCGTGGGCTCCTCGCCGATGGTCAGGCCTACGAGCAGTACTTC.

This clonotype was detected a few times. V is TRBV13 and J is TRBJ2-5; TRBD1 or TRBD2 may be the D gene (5 bases each). Trimming removed 8 bases at V and 5 bases at J, with 15 bases between. The CDR3 extends over 13 amino acids. Germline-derived CDR1 and CDR2 are PRHDT and FYEKMQ (reference sequence). The CDR3 protein is CASRTGAVETQYF. DNA of the CDR3: TGTGCCAGCCGAACCGGGGCAGTGGAGACCCAGTACTTC. Variable domain in full (rest from reference TRBV13 and TRBJ2-5): AAGVIQSPRHLIKEKRETATLKCYPIPRHDTVYWYQQGPGQDPQFLISFYEKMQSDKGSIPDRFSAQQFSDYHSELNMSSLELGDSALYFCASRTGAVETQYFGPGTRLLVL.

A remark on this clonotype: Just one base apart from a much larger clone, this may be a read error. The chain employs TRBV7-9 and TRBJ2-2, with 9 bases identical to TRBD2. The CDR3 is made up of 17 amino acids. Looked up from germline, CDR1 is SEHNR and CDR2 is FQNEAQ (reference sequence). The CDR3 here is CASSLGRAGGSTGELLF. The CDR3 bases are TGTGCCAGCAGCTTGGGCAGAGCGGGAGGCTCGACCGGGGAGCTGCTTTTT.

Comment on this clonotype: A read error may be the cause here, since a much bigger clone is one base away. The V and J genes are TRBV25-1 and TRBJ2-3; 8 bases are a match to TRBD2. With V trimmed by 6 bases and J by 6 bases, 14 bases remained unmatched. CDR3 length: 16 residues. The germline V gene has CDR1 MGHDK and CDR2 SYGVNS. The CDR3: CASRGGLVDWPDTQYF. The CDR3 DNA sequence: TGTGCCAGCAGGGGGGGACTAGTCGACTGGCCGGATACGCAGTATTTT.

V gene TRBV11-3 combines with J gene TRBJ2-1; TRBD2 aligns across 8 bases. V lost 1 base to trimming and J lost 1 base; unmatched junction nucleotides: 3. CDR3 length equals 16 residues. The germline V gene has CDR1 SGHNT and CDR2 YENEEA. CDR3 DNA sequence: TGTGCCAGCAGCTTAGGACTAGCGCCTTCCTACAATGAGCAGTTCTTC. This translates into CASSLGLAPSYNEQFF. The whole variable domain, remainder taken from reference TRBV11-3 and TRBJ2-1, is EAGVVQSPRYKIIEKKQPVAFWCNPISGHNTLYWYLQNLGQGPELLIRYENEEAVDDSQLPKDRFSAERLKGVDSTLKIQPAELGDSAVYLCASSLGLAPSYNEQFFGPGTRLTVL.

This clonotype was picked up a small number of times. The gene calls are TRBV27 and TRBJ2-5; either TRBD1 or TRBD2 may supply D (5 bases each). The ends were cut back, 1 base at V and 5 bases at J, with 14 bases in the middle. The germline V gene encodes CDR1 MNHEY and CDR2 SMNVEV (reference sequence). The CDR3 contains 15 residues. CDR3: CASSLLGVSGETQYF. CDR3 in DNA: TGTGCCAGCAGTTTATTGGGGGTATCGGGGGAGACCCAGTACTTC.

Concerning this clonotype: A read error may be the cause here, since a much bigger clone is one base away. The chain couples TRBV12-3 or TRBV12-4 to TRBJ1-4; perhaps TRBD1 as D (5 bases). This CDR3 has 14 residues. CDR3 sequence: CASSNRDRNEKLSF. For the CDR3, the DNA is TGTGCCAGCAGTAACCGGGACCGGAATGAAAAACTGTCTTTT.

The gene calls are TRBV27 and TRBJ2-5; 10 bases map to TRBD1. Germline loops: CDR1 MNHEY, CDR2 SMNVEV (reference sequence). The CDR3 covers 13 residues. V lost 8 bases, J lost 5 bases, and 5 bases stayed unmatched. DNA of the CDR3: TGTGCCAGCGGGACAGGGGTTGGGGAGACCCAGTACTTC. Its translation is CASGTGVGETQYF.